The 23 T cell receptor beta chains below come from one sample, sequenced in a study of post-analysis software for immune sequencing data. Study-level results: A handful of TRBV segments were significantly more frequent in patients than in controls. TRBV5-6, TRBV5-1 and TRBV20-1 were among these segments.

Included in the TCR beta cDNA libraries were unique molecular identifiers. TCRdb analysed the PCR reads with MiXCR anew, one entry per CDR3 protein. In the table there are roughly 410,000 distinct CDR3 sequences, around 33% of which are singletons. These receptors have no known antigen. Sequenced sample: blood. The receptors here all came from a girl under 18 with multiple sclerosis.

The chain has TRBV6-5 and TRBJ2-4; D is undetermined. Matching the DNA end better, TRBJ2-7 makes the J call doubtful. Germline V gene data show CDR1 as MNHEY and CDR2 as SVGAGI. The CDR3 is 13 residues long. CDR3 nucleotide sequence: TGTGCCACCACCCGGACGGTGAAAGACGAGCAGTACTTC. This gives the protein CATTRTVKDEQYF.

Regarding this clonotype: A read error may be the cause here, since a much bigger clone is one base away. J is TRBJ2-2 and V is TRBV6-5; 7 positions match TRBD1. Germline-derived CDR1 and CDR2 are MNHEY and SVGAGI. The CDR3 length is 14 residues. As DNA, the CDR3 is TGTGCCAGCAGAGGCAGGGGGAACACCGGGGAGCGGTTTTTT. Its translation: CASRGRGNTGERFF.

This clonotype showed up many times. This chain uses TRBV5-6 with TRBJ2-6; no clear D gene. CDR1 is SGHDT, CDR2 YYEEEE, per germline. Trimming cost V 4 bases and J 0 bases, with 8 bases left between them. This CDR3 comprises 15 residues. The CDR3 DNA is TGTGCCAGCAGCGGGGTGTCCTCTGGGGCCAACGTCCTGACTTTC. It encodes CASSGVSSGANVLTF.

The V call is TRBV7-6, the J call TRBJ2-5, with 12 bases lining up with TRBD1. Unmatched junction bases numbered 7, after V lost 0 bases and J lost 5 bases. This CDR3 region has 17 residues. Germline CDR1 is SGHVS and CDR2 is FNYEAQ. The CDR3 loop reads CASSLALGQGARETQYF. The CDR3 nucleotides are TGTGCCAGCAGCTTAGCCTTGGGACAGGGGGCGCGGGAGACCCAGTACTTC.

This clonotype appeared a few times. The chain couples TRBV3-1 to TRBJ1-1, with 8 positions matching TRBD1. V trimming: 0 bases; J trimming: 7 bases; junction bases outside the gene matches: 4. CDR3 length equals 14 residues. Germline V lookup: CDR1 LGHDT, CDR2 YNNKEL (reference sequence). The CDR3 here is CASSQDSGTGEAFF. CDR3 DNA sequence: TGTGCCAGCAGCCAAGATTCGGGGACAGGTGAAGCTTTCTTT. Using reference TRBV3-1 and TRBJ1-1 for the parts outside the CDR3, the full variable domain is DTAVSQTPKYLVTQMGNDKSIKCEQNLGHDTMYWYKQDSKKFLKIMFSYNNKELIINETVPNRFSPKSPDKAHLNLHINSLELGDSAVYFCASSQDSGTGEAFFGQGTRLTVV.

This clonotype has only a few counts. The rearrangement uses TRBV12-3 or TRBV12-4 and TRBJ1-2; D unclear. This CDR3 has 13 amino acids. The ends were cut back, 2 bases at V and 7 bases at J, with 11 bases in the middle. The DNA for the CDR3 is TGTGCCAGCAGTTTACCCCCGGGATCTGGCTACACCTTC. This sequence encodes CASSLPPGSGYTF.

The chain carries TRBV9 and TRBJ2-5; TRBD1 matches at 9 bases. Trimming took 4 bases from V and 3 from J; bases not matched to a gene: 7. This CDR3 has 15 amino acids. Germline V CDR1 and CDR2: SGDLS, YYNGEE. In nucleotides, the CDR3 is TGTGCCAGCAGCACCCGGACAGGGGCCGAAGAGACCCAGTACTTC. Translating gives CASSTRTGAEETQYF.

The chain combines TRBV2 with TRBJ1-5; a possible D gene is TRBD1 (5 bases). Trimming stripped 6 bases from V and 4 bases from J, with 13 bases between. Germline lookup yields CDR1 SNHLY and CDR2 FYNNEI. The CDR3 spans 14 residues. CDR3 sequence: CASRGGDVNQPQHF. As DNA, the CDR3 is TGTGCCAGCAGGGGGGGGGACGTAAATCAGCCCCAGCATTTT.

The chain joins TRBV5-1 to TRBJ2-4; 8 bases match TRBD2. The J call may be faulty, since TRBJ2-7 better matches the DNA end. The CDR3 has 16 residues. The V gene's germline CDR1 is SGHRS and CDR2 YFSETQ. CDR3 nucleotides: TGCGCCAGCAGCTTGACTAGCGGTGGTGCCTCCTACGAGCAGTACTTC. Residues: CASSLTSGGASYEQYF.

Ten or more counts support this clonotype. CDR3: CASSLTGGSYNEQFF. The CDR3 DNA reads as TGTGCCAGCAGCTTAACCGGGGGCAGCTACAATGAGCAGTTCTTC. This chain connects TRBV7-9 to TRBJ2-1; D may match TRBD1 or TRBD2 (6 bases each). The CDR3 consists of 15 residues. The V end was cut by 2 bases, the J end by 3 bases, with 11 bases between. Per germline, CDR1 SEHNR and CDR2 FQNEAQ (reference sequence).

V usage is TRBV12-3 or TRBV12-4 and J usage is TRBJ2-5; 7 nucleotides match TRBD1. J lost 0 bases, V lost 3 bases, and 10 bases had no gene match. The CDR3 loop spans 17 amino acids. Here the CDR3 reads CASSFPRQGSYQETQYF. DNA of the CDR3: TGTGCCAGCAGTTTTCCCCGACAGGGCTCGTACCAAGAGACCCAGTACTTC.

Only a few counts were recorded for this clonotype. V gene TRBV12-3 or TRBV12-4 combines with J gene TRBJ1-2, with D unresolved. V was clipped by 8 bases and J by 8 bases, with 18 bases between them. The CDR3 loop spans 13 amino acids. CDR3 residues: CASGKVSRLGYTF. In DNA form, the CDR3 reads TGTGCCAGCGGTAAAGTGAGCCGTCTCGGCTACACCTTC.

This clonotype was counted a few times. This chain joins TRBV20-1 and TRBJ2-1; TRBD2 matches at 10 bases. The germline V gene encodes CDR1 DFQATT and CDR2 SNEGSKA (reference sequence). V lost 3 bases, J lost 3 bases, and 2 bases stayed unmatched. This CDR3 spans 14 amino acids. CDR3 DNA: TGCAGTGCTAGGGTAGCGGGGGGCTACAATGAGCAGTTCTTC. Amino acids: CSARVAGGYNEQFF.

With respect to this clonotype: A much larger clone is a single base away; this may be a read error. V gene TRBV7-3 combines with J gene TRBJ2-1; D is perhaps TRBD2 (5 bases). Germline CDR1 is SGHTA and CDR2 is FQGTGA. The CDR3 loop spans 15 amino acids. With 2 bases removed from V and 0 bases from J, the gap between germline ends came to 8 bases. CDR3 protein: CASSLRADSYNEQFF. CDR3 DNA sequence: TGTGCCAGCAGCTTACGAGCGGACTCCTACAATGAGCAGTTCTTC.

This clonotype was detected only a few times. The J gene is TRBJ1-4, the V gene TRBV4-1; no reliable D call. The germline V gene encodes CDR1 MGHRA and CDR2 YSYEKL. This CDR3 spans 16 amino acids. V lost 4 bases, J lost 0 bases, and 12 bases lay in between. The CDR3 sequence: CASSRTGPATNEKLFF. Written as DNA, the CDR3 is TGCGCCAGCAGCCGGACCGGACCTGCAACTAATGAAAAACTGTTTTTT.

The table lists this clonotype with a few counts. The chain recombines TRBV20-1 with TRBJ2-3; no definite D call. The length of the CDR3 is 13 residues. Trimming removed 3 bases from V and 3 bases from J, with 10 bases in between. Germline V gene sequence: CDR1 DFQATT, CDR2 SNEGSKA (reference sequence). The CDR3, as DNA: TGCAGTGCTAGTCCCCCGTGGACAGATACGCAGTATTTT. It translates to CSASPPWTDTQYF.

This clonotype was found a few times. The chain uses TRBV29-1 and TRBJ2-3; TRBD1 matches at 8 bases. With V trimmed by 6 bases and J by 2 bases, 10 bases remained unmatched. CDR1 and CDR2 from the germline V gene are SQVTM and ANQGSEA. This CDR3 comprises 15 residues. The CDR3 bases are TGCAGCGTGACCGGACAGGGAAGATTCACAGATACGCAGTATTTT. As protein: CSVTGQGRFTDTQYF.

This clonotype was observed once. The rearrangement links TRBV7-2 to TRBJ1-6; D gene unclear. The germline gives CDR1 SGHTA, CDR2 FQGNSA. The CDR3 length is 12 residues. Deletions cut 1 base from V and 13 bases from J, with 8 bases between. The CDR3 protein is CASSLDSGPLHF. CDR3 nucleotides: TGTGCCAGCAGCTTAGATTCCGGCCCCCTCCACTTT. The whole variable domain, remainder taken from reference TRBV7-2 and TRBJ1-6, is GAGVSQSPSNKVTEKGKDVELRCDPISGHTALYWYRQSLGQGLEFLIYFQGNSAPDKSGLPSDRFSAERTGGSVSTLTIQRTQQEDSAVYLCASSLDSGPLHFGNGTRLTVT.

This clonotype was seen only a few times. The CDR3 sequence is CASTTGAQGVNTEAFF. For the CDR3, the DNA is TGCGCCAGCACTACAGGGGCCCAAGGGGTGAACACTGAAGCTTTCTTT. The V gene is TRBV5-1, the J gene TRBJ1-1, with 7 bases matching TRBD1. Germline loops: CDR1 SGHRS, CDR2 YFSETQ. This CDR3 spans 16 amino acids. V dropped 6 bases and J dropped 0; count of bases not matched to a gene: 11. Full variable domain (rest looked up from reference TRBV5-1 and TRBJ1-1): KAGVTQTPRYLIKTRGQQVTLSCSPISGHRSVSWYQQTPGQGLQFLFEYFSETQRNKGNFPGRFSGRQFSNSRSEMNVSTLELGDSALYLCASTTGAQGVNTEAFFGQGTRLTVV.

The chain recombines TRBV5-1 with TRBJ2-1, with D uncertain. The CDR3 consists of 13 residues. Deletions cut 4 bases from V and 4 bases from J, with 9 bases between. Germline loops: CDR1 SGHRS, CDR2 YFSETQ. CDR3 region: CASSQSRYNEQFF. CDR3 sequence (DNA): TGCGCCAGCAGCCAATCGAGGTACAATGAGCAGTTCTTC.

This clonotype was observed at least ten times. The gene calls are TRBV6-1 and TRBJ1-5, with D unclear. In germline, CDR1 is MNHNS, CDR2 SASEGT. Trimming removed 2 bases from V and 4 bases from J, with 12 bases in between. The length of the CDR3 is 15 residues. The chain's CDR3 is CASSETDTWNQPQHF. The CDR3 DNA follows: TGTGCCAGCAGTGAAACTGACACCTGGAATCAGCCCCAGCATTTT.

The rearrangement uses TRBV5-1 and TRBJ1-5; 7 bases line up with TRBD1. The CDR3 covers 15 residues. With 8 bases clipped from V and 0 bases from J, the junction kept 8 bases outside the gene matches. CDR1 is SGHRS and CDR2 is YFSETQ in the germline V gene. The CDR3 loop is CARIKQGYSNQPQHF. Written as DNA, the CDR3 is TGCGCCAGGATTAAACAGGGGTATAGCAATCAGCCCCAGCATTTT.

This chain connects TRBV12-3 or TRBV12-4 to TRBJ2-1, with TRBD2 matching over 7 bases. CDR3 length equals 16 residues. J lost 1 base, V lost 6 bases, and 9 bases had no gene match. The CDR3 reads CASRRQGEGSYNEQFF. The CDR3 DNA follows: TGTGCCAGCAGGAGGCAAGGGGAGGGTTCCTACAATGAGCAGTTCTTC.